A single sample is the source of the 20 T cell receptor beta chains below, sequenced in a study of PD-1 blockade in classical Hodgkin lymphoma. The data were produced by immunoSEQ multiplex PCR, yet TCRdb's version contains in-frame clones alone and is incomplete. Of some 26,000 clones in the sample, approximately 95% were seen once. As for time point: newly diagnosed, previously untreated cHL patient sample. Sequenced material: peripheral blood mononuclear cells (PBMCs). The receptors were gathered from a human donor with classical Hodgkin lymphoma.

The chain employs TRBV6-5 and TRBJ1-5; D is unresolved. The CDR3 runs 16 residues. The germline V gene has CDR1 MNHEY and CDR2 SVGAGI. V was shortened by 4 bases and J by 0 bases, with 13 bases between the two germline ends. CDR3 amino acids: CASSSGGPYSNQPQHF. CDR3 nucleotide sequence: TGTGCCAGCAGTTCGGGAGGGCCGTATAGCAATCAGCCCCAGCATTTT.

The CDR3, as DNA: TGTGCCAGCAGTGAAGAGGCGGGGCGTGGGGCCAACGTCCTGACTTTC. This codes for CASSEEAGRGANVLTF. The rearrangement uses TRBV6-1 and TRBJ2-6; maybe TRBD2 (6 bases). V gave up 1 base and J gave up 3 bases, with 10 bases separating them. Per germline, CDR1 MNHNS and CDR2 SASEGT. This CDR3 region has 16 residues.

The chain carries TRBV7-9 and TRBJ2-5, with D unresolved. CDR3 length equals 15 residues. CDR1 is SEHNR, CDR2 FQNEAQ, per germline (reference sequence). Trimming took off 5 bases at V and 3 bases at J, with 16 bases between the two ends. In DNA, the CDR3 is TGTGCCAGCAGCCCGCCCCGGGCTTTTAAAGAGACCCAGTACTTC. It yields the protein CASSPPRAFKETQYF.

The CDR3 protein is CASTPGKNSPLHF. CDR3 nucleotides: TGTGCCAGCACTCCAGGGAAGAATTCACCCCTCCACTTT. This chain connects TRBV2 to TRBJ1-6; possibly TRBD1 for D (5 bases). The ends were cut back, 7 bases at V and 7 bases at J, with 11 bases in the middle. CDR1 and CDR2 from the germline V gene are SNHLY and FYNNEI. The CDR3 covers 13 residues.

The chain links TRBV7-6 to TRBJ2-5; D is possibly TRBD2 (6 bases). Trimming removed 5 bases from V and 5 bases from J, with 12 bases in between. CDR1 SGHVS and CDR2 FNYEAQ come from the germline V gene. This CDR3 has 13 residues. CDR3 region: CASSRDFAETQYF. The CDR3 DNA sequence: TGTGCCAGCAGCCGGGACTTCGCGGAGACCCAGTACTTC.

V gene TRBV9 combines with J gene TRBJ2-3; D not resolved. The CDR3 is made up of 14 amino acids. Germline-derived CDR1 and CDR2 are SGDLS and YYNGEE. The germline V and J ends were trimmed by 0 bases and 2 bases, with 7 bases remaining between them. DNA for the CDR3: TGTGCCAGCAGCGTAGGGTCATTCACAGATACGCAGTATTTT. Encoded protein: CASSVGSFTDTQYF. The variable domain in full, with the rest retrieved from reference TRBV9 and TRBJ2-3, is DSGVTQTPKHLITATGQRVTLRCSPRSGDLSVYWYQQSLDQGLQFLIQYYNGEERAKGNILERFSAQQFPDLHSELNLSSLELGDSALYFCASSVGSFTDTQYFGPGTRLTVL.

This sequence joins TRBV20-1 and TRBJ1-1; no definite D call. Trimming left V 7 bases short and J 5 bases short, with 11 bases between. The CDR3 runs to 11 residues. The germline CDR1 and CDR2 sequences are DFQATT and SNEGSKA (reference sequence). The CDR3, as DNA: TGCAGTGTAAACCGGGGAACTGAAGCTTTCTTT. Translated, it gives CSVNRGTEAFF.

This clone was seen once. The chain uses TRBV7-9 and TRBJ1-5; D ambiguous. V lost 1 base and J lost 5, with 15 bases in between. Germline V gene sequence: CDR1 SEHNR, CDR2 FQNEAQ (reference sequence). The CDR3 is 16 residues long. CDR3 nucleotide sequence: TGTGCCAGCAGCTTAGGCGGACCCACTTCTCATCAGCCCCAGCATTTT. This sequence encodes CASSLGGPTSHQPQHF. Using reference TRBV7-9 and TRBJ1-5 for the parts outside the CDR3, the full variable domain is DTGVSQNPRHKITKRGQNVTFRCDPISEHNRLYWYRQTLGQGPEFLTYFQNEAQLEKSRLLSDRFSAERPKGSFSTLEIQRTEQGDSAMYLCASSLGGPTSHQPQHFGDGTRLSIL.

This sequence joins TRBV9 and TRBJ1-4, with 7 bases that match TRBD1. J gave up 7 bases and V 2 bases, and 2 bases lay outside the gene matches. The CDR3 sequence is 13 residues long. The germline gives CDR1 SGDLS, CDR2 YYNGEE. The CDR3 nucleotides are TGTGCCAGCAGCGTCCGGGACAGTGAAAAACTGTTTTTT. It is translated as CASSVRDSEKLFF.

This chain links TRBV11-3 with TRBJ2-7; TRBD2 might be the D (6 bases). CDR1 and CDR2 from the germline V gene are SGHNT and YENEEA. This CDR3 comprises 13 residues. The V end was cut by 5 bases, the J end by 3 bases, with 11 bases between. The CDR3 here is CASSASANYEQYF. CDR3 coding DNA: TGTGCCAGCAGCGCTAGCGCGAACTACGAGCAGTACTTC. Based on the CDR3 plus reference TRBV11-3 and TRBJ2-7, the full variable domain is EAGVVQSPRYKIIEKKQPVAFWCNPISGHNTLYWYLQNLGQGPELLIRYENEEAVDDSQLPKDRFSAERLKGVDSTLKIQPAELGDSAVYLCASSASANYEQYFGPGTRLTVT.

The chain has TRBV9 and TRBJ1-2; 10 bases line up with TRBD1. This CDR3 is 16 amino acids long. V was pared by 3 bases and J by 1 base, with 6 bases of the junction left unmatched. Germline loops: CDR1 SGDLS, CDR2 YYNGEE. The CDR3 region has the DNA TGTGCCAGCAGCGCGGGGGACAGGGGATATAACTATGGCTACACCTTC. This codes for CASSAGDRGYNYGYTF.

V usage is TRBV30 and J usage is TRBJ1-3; D is unresolved. Per germline, CDR1 GTSNPN and CDR2 SVGIG (reference sequence). The CDR3 spans 13 residues. V was clipped by 6 bases and J by 1 base, with 10 bases between them. CDR3 region: CACWGLSGNTIYF. Written as DNA, the CDR3 is TGTGCCTGCTGGGGATTGTCTGGAAACACCATATATTTT.

The genes are TRBV2 and TRBJ1-2; D uncertain. V lost 5 bases and J lost 2, with 15 bases in between. The CDR3 consists of 15 residues. The germline V gene encodes CDR1 SNHLY and CDR2 FYNNEI. Written as DNA, the CDR3 is TGTGCCAGCAGTAAGGGATCCTTGAGGAACTATGGCTACACCTTC. This translates into CASSKGSLRNYGYTF.

The V call is TRBV29-1, the J call TRBJ2-1; maybe TRBD2 (6 bases). V dropped 7 bases and J dropped 1 base, with 14 bases sitting between them. There are 14 residues in the CDR3. CDR1 and CDR2 (germline): SQVTM, ANQGSEA. Written as DNA, the CDR3 is TGCAGCGGGTGCGGGACTCATTCCTACAATGAGCAGTTCTTC. Amino acid sequence: CSGCGTHSYNEQFF.

The genes are TRBV30 and TRBJ2-5; possibly TRBD1 for D (6 bases). CDR1 is GTSNPN and CDR2 is SVGIG in the germline V gene (reference sequence). With 4 bases removed from V and 5 bases from J, the gap between germline ends came to 11 bases. The CDR3 is 12 residues long. In nucleotides, the CDR3 is TGTGCCTGGAACAGGGTAGGGGAGACCCAGTACTTC. Protein: CAWNRVGETQYF.

J is TRBJ2-7 and V is TRBV28; D possibly matches TRBD1 or TRBD2 (5 bases each). This CDR3 has 12 amino acids. The V end lost 8 bases, the J end lost 3 bases, and 11 bases lay between the germline ends. Germline lookup yields CDR1 MDHEN and CDR2 SYDVKM. For the CDR3, the DNA is TGTGCCAGCCGTGGGGGAGTCTACGAGCAGTACTTC. Translating it yields CASRGGVYEQYF.

The chain employs TRBV2 and TRBJ2-5; 9 nucleotides agree with TRBD2. V trimming: 6 bases; J trimming: 7 bases; junction bases outside the gene matches: 9. CDR1 and CDR2 from the germline V gene are SNHLY and FYNNEI. The CDR3 extends over 14 amino acids. The CDR3 is CASRPRLAVGTQYF. CDR3 bases: TGTGCCAGCAGGCCAAGACTAGCGGTGGGGACCCAGTACTTC. Full variable domain (missing parts from reference TRBV2 and TRBJ2-5): EPEVTQTPSHQVTQMGQEVILRCVPISNHLYFYWYRQILGQKVEFLVSFYNNEISEKSEIFDDQFSVERPDGSNFTLKIRSTKLEDSAMYFCASRPRLAVGTQYFGPGTRLLVL.

The gene calls are TRBV27 and TRBJ2-7, with 9 nucleotides matching TRBD1. CDR1 is MNHEY and CDR2 is SMNVEV in the germline V gene (reference sequence). The CDR3 loop spans 14 amino acids. With 7 bases clipped from V and 1 base from J, the junction kept 5 bases outside the gene matches. This chain's CDR3 is CASTTGQGSYEQYF. CDR3 DNA: TGTGCCAGCACCACGGGACAGGGATCCTACGAGCAGTACTTC.

Only one count was recorded for this clone. This chain links TRBV27 with TRBJ2-7; D remains unclear. This CDR3 spans 14 amino acids. The V and J ends lost 4 bases and 0 bases respectively, with 10 bases between them. Per the germline V gene, CDR1 is MNHEY and CDR2 is SMNVEV (reference sequence). The CDR3 bases are TGTGCCAGCAGTTCGGTGGGAATCTCCTACGAGCAGTACTTC. Amino acids: CASSSVGISYEQYF.

V and J are TRBV30 and TRBJ2-2; no clear D gene. The germline V gene has CDR1 GTSNPN and CDR2 SVGIG (reference sequence). V lost 8 bases and J 6 bases, leaving 10 bases between the germline ends. The length of the CDR3 is 11 residues. The CDR3: CAAVWSGELFF. As DNA, the CDR3 is TGTGCCGCAGTATGGTCCGGGGAGCTGTTTTTT.